The 27 T cell receptor beta chains below were found in one sample sequenced in a study of blood T cells in healthy people across ages. A J-beta primer mix and a sample-barcoded 5' primer were used in a second PCR of roughly 7 to 12 cycles. One entry per CDR3 protein, called by TCRdb with MiXCR from the 5' RACE reads. This repertoire shows about 1.4 million distinct CDR3 sequences, 55% to 75% found once; its top ten account for over 5%. Input material: blood. These receptor sequences come from a man aged 18 to 30 in good health.

V and J are TRBV6-6 and TRBJ1-1; TRBD1 is a possible D gene (6 bases). Germline V CDR1 and CDR2: MNHNY, SVGAGI (reference sequence). The CDR3 is 15 residues long. V was cut by 0 bases and J by 4 bases, with 12 bases left in between. The CDR3, as DNA: TGTGCCAGCAGTTACTCGTTTAGGGGGAGCACTGAAGCTTTCTTT. It encodes CASSYSFRGSTEAFF.

This sequence joins TRBV27 and TRBJ2-5, with a tentative D call TRBD1 (6 bases). This CDR3 is built from 14 residues. Trimming removed 5 bases from V and 5 bases from J, with 15 bases in between. Germline V gives CDR1 MNHEY, CDR2 SMNVEV (reference sequence). The CDR3 bases are TGTGCCAGCAGTAAGGGGGTTCGGGGTGAGACCCAGTACTTC. Translated: CASSKGVRGETQYF.

This clonotype was seen a few times. The chain is built from TRBV6-2 or TRBV6-3 and TRBJ1-5; no reliable D call. The germline V gene has CDR1 MNHEY and CDR2 SVGEGT. Trimming took off 2 bases at V and 0 bases at J, with 5 bases between the two ends. There are 14 residues in the CDR3. CDR3 sequence (DNA): TGTGCCAGCAGTTACGGGTATAGCAATCAGCCCCAGCATTTT. It encodes CASSYGYSNQPQHF.

The chain uses TRBV29-1 and TRBJ2-1, with no clear D. The length of the CDR3 is 13 residues. The V end was cut by 6 bases, the J end by 13 bases, with 22 bases between. CDR1 and CDR2 (germline): SQVTM, ANQGSEA. The CDR3 sequence is CSVTPSGDDIQFF. DNA for the CDR3: TGCAGCGTAACCCCGTCGGGTGATGACATTCAGTTCTTC.

CDR3 nucleotides: TGTGCCACCAGTCTGGGGGTTCGGACAGATACGCAGTATTTT. Amino acid sequence: CATSLGVRTDTQYF. This chain links TRBV24-1 with TRBJ2-3; D may be TRBD1 or TRBD2 (5 bases each). Trimming took off 6 bases at V and 3 bases at J, with 12 bases between the two ends. Germline values: CDR1 KGHDR, CDR2 SFDVKD. CDR3 length: 14 residues.

V is TRBV2 and J is TRBJ2-5; D may match TRBD1 or TRBD2 (6 bases each). CDR1 is SNHLY, CDR2 FYNNEI, per germline. The CDR3 loop spans 19 amino acids. Trimming removed 0 bases at V and 1 base at J, with 21 bases between. CDR3 residues: CASSEASKGGTSLQETQYF. The DNA of the CDR3 is TGTGCCAGCAGTGAAGCGAGTAAGGGGGGAACTAGTCTCCAAGAGACCCAGTACTTC.

This chain connects TRBV30 to TRBJ1-1; maybe TRBD1 (5 bases). Germline V gives CDR1 GTSNPN, CDR2 SVGIG (reference sequence). Trimming cost V 0 bases and J 4 bases, with 9 bases left between them. The CDR3 spans 13 residues. The CDR3 loop is CAWSVVRGTEAFF. The CDR3, as DNA: TGTGCCTGGAGTGTTGTAAGGGGCACTGAAGCTTTCTTT. Filled out from reference TRBV30 and TRBJ1-1, the complete variable domain reads SQTIHQWPATLVQPVGSPLSLECTVEGTSNPNLYWYRQAAGRGLQLLFYSVGIGQISSEVPQNLSASRPQDRQFILSSKKLLLSDSGFYLCAWSVVRGTEAFFGQGTRLTVV.

The V gene is TRBV27, the J gene TRBJ1-1, with 7 bases that match TRBD1. Germline loops: CDR1 MNHEY, CDR2 SMNVEV (reference sequence). The CDR3 covers 14 residues. The V segment lost 5 bases and the J segment 4 bases; nucleotides outside the gene matches: 7. The CDR3 loop is CASSQLGQTTEAFF. CDR3 coding DNA: TGTGCCAGCAGTCAACTGGGACAGACCACTGAAGCTTTCTTT.

There are a few counts of this clonotype. A much more abundant neighbour one base away suggests this may be a read error. This chain joins TRBV14 and TRBJ2-7, with 7 bases identical to TRBD1. Germline V lookup: CDR1 SGHDN, CDR2 FVKESK. Losses at the gene ends were 4 bases for V and 3 bases for J; bases not matched to a gene: 3. This CDR3 has 13 residues. The CDR3, as DNA: TGTGCCAGCAGCCCGACAGGGATCTACGAGCAGTACTTC. This gives the protein CASSPTGIYEQYF. Variable domain in full (rest from reference TRBV14 and TRBJ2-7): EAGVTQFPSHSVIEKGQTVTLRCDPISGHDNLYWYRRVMGKEIKFLLHFVKESKQDESGMPNNRFLAERTGGTYSTLKVQPAELEDSGVYFCASSPTGIYEQYFGPGTRLTVT.

This chain uses TRBV27 with TRBJ2-3, with 8 bases lining up with TRBD2. Germline-derived CDR1 and CDR2 are MNHEY and SMNVEV (reference sequence). Trimming took 8 bases from V and 3 from J; bases not matched to a gene: 13. The CDR3 loop spans 16 amino acids. In nucleotides, the CDR3 is TGTGCCAGCGGCTTGCGCATAGCGGGGAGTACAGATACGCAGTATTTT. Translated, it gives CASGLRIAGSTDTQYF.

V is TRBV4-2 and J is TRBJ1-6; D not certain. CDR3 length equals 15 residues. Germline CDR1 and CDR2: LGHNA and YNFKEQ. Trimming took 2 bases from V and 9 from J, leaving 14 bases between them. The CDR3 loop is CASSQRTSGGSPLHF. Written as DNA, the CDR3 is TGTGCCAGCAGCCAAAGGACCTCCGGTGGTTCACCCCTCCACTTT.

This clonotype was seen more than once but under ten times. The chain carries TRBV10-3 and TRBJ1-2; D is perhaps TRBD1 (5 bases). V was clipped by 8 bases and J by 6 bases, with 22 bases between them. This CDR3 region has 15 residues. CDR1 is ENHRY, CDR2 SYGVKD, per germline. The CDR3 coding sequence is TGTGCCATCCCCAGGCTGGGGGAGGAAGGCAATGGCTACACCTTC. Protein sequence: CAIPRLGEEGNGYTF.

The V gene is TRBV4-3, the J gene TRBJ2-3; 9 positions match TRBD1. V gave up 5 bases and J gave up 6 bases; unmatched junction bases: 12. Germline loops: CDR1 LGHNA, CDR2 YSLEER. This CDR3 region has 16 residues. As DNA, the CDR3 is TGCGCCAGCAGCATAAAAACAGGGGGCGCGGGGGATACGCAGTATTTT. It codes for CASSIKTGGAGDTQYF.

The CDR3 is CATSKVAGGTDTQYF. The CDR3 DNA reads as TGTGCCACCAGCAAAGTAGCGGGGGGCACAGATACGCAGTATTTT. This chain uses TRBV15 with TRBJ2-3; 9 nucleotides line up with TRBD2. The CDR3 covers 15 residues. Germline CDR1 is LNHNV and CDR2 is YYDKDF (reference sequence). Trimming removed 4 bases from V and 1 base from J; junction bases left unmatched: 3.

The chain has TRBV7-2 and TRBJ2-7, with D perhaps being TRBD1 or TRBD2 (5 bases each). The CDR3 extends over 16 amino acids. V gave up 1 base and J gave up 4 bases, with 17 bases separating them. Germline CDR1 is SGHTA and CDR2 is FQGNSA. The CDR3 DNA sequence: TGTGCCAGCAGCTTAGAAGCCAGGGAGAAGTTATACGAGCAGTACTTC. As protein: CASSLEAREKLYEQYF.

The rearrangement joins TRBV25-1 to TRBJ2-1, with TRBD1 matching 8 bases. This CDR3 has 15 residues. Germline lookup yields CDR1 MGHDK and CDR2 SYGVNS. V lost 2 bases to trimming and J lost 2 bases; unmatched junction nucleotides: 2. The CDR3: CASSEQGAAYNEQFF. The CDR3 DNA reads TGTGCCAGCAGTGAACAGGGGGCGGCCTACAATGAGCAGTTCTTC.

The CDR3 sequence: CASSRSGDSSYEQFF. In DNA form, the CDR3 reads TGCGCCAGCAGCCGATCCGGGGACAGTTCCTACGAGCAGTTCTTC. The rearrangement links TRBV4-1 to TRBJ2-1, with 7 bases lining up with TRBD1. Germline V gives CDR1 MGHRA, CDR2 YSYEKL. This CDR3 has 15 residues. The V gene end was trimmed by 4 bases and the J gene end by 10 bases; junction bases not matched to a gene: 13.

The chain links TRBV6-6 to TRBJ2-5, with D possibly being TRBD1 or TRBD2 (5 bases each). Near its end, the DNA agrees better with TRBJ2-7, so the J call may be wrong. The CDR3 runs to 12 residues. The V gene's germline CDR1 is MNHNY and CDR2 SVGAGI (reference sequence). In nucleotides, the CDR3 is TGTGCCAGCAGTTACGGGGGTTCCGAGCAGTACTTC. Protein product: CASSYGGSEQYF.

This clonotype was recorded a few times. The chain links TRBV29-1 to TRBJ2-1, with 11 bases fitting TRBD2. The CDR3 is 15 amino acids. Germline loops: CDR1 SQVTM, CDR2 ANQGSEA. The ends lost 6 bases at V and 8 bases at J; junction bases unmatched: 12. CDR3 DNA: TGCAGCGTACCCAAGGGGCTAGCGGGGGGCTATGAGCAGTTCTTC. It translates to CSVPKGLAGGYEQFF.

The chain carries TRBV10-3 and TRBJ2-3, with 13 bases matching TRBD2. Losses at the gene ends were 6 bases for V and 3 bases for J; bases not matched to a gene: 9. The CDR3 loop spans 17 amino acids. Germline lookup yields CDR1 ENHRY and CDR2 SYGVKD. The CDR3 nucleotides read TGTGCCATCAGGTTGTCGACTAGCGGGGGGCAGACAGATACGCAGTATTTT. It yields the protein CAIRLSTSGGQTDTQYF.

The J gene is TRBJ2-4, the V gene TRBV3-1; 7 bases align to TRBD2. The J call is in doubt because the DNA end fits TRBJ2-7 better. This CDR3 region has 17 residues. Germline V gives CDR1 LGHDT, CDR2 YNNKEL (reference sequence). The CDR3 DNA sequence: TGTGCCAGCAGCCAGGAAGTGTTCGGGGACTACCACTACGAGCAGTACTTC. This translates into CASSQEVFGDYHYEQYF.

On this clonotype itself: The junction departs from germline at one end; a sequencing error may be responsible. The rearrangement joins TRBV7-2 to TRBJ2-3, with D possibly being TRBD1 (7 bases). Germline CDR1 and CDR2: SGHTA and FQGNSA. The length of the CDR3 is 18 residues. As DNA, the CDR3 is TGTGCCGGCAGCTTAGGGAGGACAGGACGACCCCGCACAGATACGCAGTATTTT. It encodes CAGSLGRTGRPRTDTQYF. The full variable domain, completed using reference TRBV7-2 and TRBJ2-3, is GAGVSQSPSNKVTEKGKDVELRCDPISGHTALYWYRQSLGQGLEFLIYFQGNSAPDKSGLPSDRFSAERTGGSVSTLTIQRTQQEDSAVYLCAGSLGRTGRPRTDTQYFGPGTRLTVL.

This clonotype was seen a single time. The rearrangement uses TRBV28 and TRBJ2-5; 11 bases align to TRBD2. The CDR3 extends over 16 amino acids. J lost 1 base, V lost 7 bases, and 8 bases had no gene match. From germline, CDR1 is MDHEN and CDR2 SYDVKM. The CDR3 loop is CASTTGLAEIQETQYF. DNA for the CDR3: TGTGCCAGCACCACGGGACTAGCGGAGATCCAAGAGACCCAGTACTTC.

The chain uses TRBV4-1 and TRBJ2-3, with D unclear. The CDR3 contains 13 residues. V dropped 1 base and J dropped 11 bases, with 13 bases sitting between them. Germline V gives CDR1 MGHRA, CDR2 YSYEKL. The CDR3 coding sequence is TGCGCCAGCAGCCAAGGATCGCCGACGATGCAGTATTTT. Amino acid sequence: CASSQGSPTMQYF.

The chain employs TRBV20-1 and TRBJ1-1; the D is unclear. Germline-derived CDR1 and CDR2 are DFQATT and SNEGSKA (reference sequence). V lost 0 bases, J lost 7 bases, and 9 bases lay in between. The CDR3 has 12 amino acids. CDR3 in DNA: TGCAGTGCTAGAGATGGCATCAGTGAAGCTTTCTTT. Amino acid sequence: CSARDGISEAFF.

This chain joins TRBV27 and TRBJ2-1; D not certain. Near its end, the DNA agrees better with TRBJ2-7, so the J call may be wrong. CDR3 length equals 13 residues. The germline gives CDR1 MNHEY, CDR2 SMNVEV (reference sequence). As DNA, the CDR3 is TGTGCCAGCAGTTTATCGTTGGTCCACGAGCAGTACTTC. Translating it yields CASSLSLVHEQYF.

The V call is TRBV29-1, the J call TRBJ2-2, with TRBD2 matching 8 bases. Germline CDR1 SQVTM, CDR2 ANQGSEA. With V trimmed by 6 bases and J by 4 bases, 13 bases remained unmatched. The CDR3 sequence is 16 residues long. DNA of the CDR3: TGCAGCGTCACAACCTTCGACGGGAGGGGCACCGGGGAGCTGTTTTTT. It translates to CSVTTFDGRGTGELFF.